Detailed here is one T cell receptor (beta chain). The data are from a study of blood T cell repertoires in COVID-19. About the research overall: Material from acute and convalescent COVID-19 was sourced from the United States, Italy and Spain. Sources were T cells, B-cell-depleted T cells, or PBMCs; the material itself was cDNA or gDNA.

Original methodology: The assay estimated nucleated cells by amplifying reference gene primers. Profiling relied on immunoSEQ multiplex PCR, and the TCRdb table lists in-frame clones only, not all of them. V, J and clone size were drawn from that table, and D and trimming were deduced from the DNA. The sample carries fewer than 300,000 clones, about 87% recorded once. The CDR3 covers 16 residues. Germline trimming cut 1 base from V and 8 bases from J; bases unmatched to any gene: 6. CDR1 MDHEN and CDR2 SYDVKM come from the germline V gene. The sequencing input was peripheral blood. The V call is TRBV28, the J call TRBJ2-1; the match to TRBD2 covers 12 bases. The sequence was obtained from a woman between 50 and 59 years old with acute or convalescent COVID-19. The CDR3 sequence: CASSLFETSGSYEQFF. In nucleotides, the CDR3 is TGTGCCAGCAGTTTATTCGAGACTAGCGGGAGCTATGAGCAGTTCTTC.